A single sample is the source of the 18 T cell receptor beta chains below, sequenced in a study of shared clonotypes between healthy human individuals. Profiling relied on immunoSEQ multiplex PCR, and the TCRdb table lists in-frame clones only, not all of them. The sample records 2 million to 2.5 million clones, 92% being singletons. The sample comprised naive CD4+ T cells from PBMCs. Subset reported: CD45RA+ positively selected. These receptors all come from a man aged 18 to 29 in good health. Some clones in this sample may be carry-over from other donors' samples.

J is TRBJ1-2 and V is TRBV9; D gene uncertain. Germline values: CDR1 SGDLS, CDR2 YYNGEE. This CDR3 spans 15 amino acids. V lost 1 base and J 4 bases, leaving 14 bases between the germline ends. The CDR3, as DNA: TGTGCCAGCAGCGTATATCGATCCCAGGCCTATGGCTACACCTTC. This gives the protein CASSVYRSQAYGYTF.

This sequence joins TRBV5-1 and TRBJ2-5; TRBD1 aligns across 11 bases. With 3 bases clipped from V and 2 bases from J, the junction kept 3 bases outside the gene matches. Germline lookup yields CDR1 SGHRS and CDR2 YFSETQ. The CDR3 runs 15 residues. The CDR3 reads CASSSRDRGQETQYF. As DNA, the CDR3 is TGCGCCAGCAGCTCCCGGGACAGGGGGCAAGAGACCCAGTACTTC.

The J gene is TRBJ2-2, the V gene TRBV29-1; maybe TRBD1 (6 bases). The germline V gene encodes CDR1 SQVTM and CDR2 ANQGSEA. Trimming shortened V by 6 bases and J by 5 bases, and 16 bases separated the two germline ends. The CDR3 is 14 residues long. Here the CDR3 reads CSVPGTGRTGELFF. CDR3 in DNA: TGCAGCGTCCCGGGTACAGGGAGAACCGGGGAGCTGTTTTTT.

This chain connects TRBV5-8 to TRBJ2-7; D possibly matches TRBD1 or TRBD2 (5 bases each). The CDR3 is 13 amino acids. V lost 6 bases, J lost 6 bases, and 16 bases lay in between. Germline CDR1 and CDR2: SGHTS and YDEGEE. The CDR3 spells CASIPRAGAEQYF. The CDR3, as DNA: TGTGCCAGCATCCCGAGGGCTGGGGCCGAGCAGTACTTC.

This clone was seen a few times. CDR3 DNA sequence: TGCAGCGTTGGTAGCAGGGTGGGGACTGAAGCTTTCTTT. This sequence encodes CSVGSRVGTEAFF. This chain joins TRBV29-1 and TRBJ1-1, with D perhaps matching TRBD1 (5 bases). This CDR3 is built from 13 residues. V lost 4 bases to trimming and J lost 5 bases, with 14 bases between them. CDR1 and CDR2 (germline): SQVTM, ANQGSEA.

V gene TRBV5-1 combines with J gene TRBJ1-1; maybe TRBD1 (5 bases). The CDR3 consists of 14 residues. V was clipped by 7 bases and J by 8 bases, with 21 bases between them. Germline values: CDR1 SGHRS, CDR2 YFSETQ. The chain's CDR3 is CASRGVGSPEEAFF. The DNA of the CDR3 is TGCGCCAGCCGGGGGGTCGGGTCGCCCGAGGAAGCTTTCTTT.

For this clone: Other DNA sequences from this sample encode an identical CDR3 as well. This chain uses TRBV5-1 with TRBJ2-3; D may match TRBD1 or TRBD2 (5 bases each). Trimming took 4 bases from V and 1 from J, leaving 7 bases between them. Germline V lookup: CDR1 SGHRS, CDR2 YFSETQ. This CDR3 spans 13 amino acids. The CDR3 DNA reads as TGCGCCAGCAGCCTGGGGGGCACAGATACGCAGTATTTT. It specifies CASSLGGTDTQYF.

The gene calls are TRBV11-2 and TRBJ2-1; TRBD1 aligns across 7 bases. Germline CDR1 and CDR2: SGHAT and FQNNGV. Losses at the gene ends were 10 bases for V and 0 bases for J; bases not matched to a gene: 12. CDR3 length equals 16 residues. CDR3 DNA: TGTGCCACGCGCCGGGACAGCCAGAGCTCCTACAATGAGCAGTTCTTC. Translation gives CATRRDSQSSYNEQFF.

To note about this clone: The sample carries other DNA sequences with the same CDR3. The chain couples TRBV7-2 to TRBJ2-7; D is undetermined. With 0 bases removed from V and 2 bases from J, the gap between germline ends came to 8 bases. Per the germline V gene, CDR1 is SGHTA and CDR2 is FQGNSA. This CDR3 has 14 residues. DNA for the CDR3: TGTGCCAGCAGCTTAGCGGGCGCCACCTACGAGCAGTACTTC. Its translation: CASSLAGATYEQYF.

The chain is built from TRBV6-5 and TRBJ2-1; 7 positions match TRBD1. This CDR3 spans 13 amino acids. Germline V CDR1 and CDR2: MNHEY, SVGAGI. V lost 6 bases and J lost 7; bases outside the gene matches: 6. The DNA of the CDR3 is TGTGCCAGCAGGCGGACAGGTACGAATGAGCAGTTCTTC. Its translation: CASRRTGTNEQFF.

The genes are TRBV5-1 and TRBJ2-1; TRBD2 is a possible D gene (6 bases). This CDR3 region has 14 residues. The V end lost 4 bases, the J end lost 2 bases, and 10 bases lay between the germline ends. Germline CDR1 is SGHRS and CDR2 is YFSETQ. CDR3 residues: CASSRDFAYNEQFF. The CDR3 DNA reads TGCGCCAGCAGCAGGGACTTTGCCTACAATGAGCAGTTCTTC.

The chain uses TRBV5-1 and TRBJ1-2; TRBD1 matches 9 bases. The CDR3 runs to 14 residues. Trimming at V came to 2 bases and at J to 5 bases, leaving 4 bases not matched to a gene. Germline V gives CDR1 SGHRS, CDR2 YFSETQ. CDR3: CASSFETGGYGYTF. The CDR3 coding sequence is TGCGCCAGCAGCTTCGAGACAGGGGGGTATGGCTACACCTTC.

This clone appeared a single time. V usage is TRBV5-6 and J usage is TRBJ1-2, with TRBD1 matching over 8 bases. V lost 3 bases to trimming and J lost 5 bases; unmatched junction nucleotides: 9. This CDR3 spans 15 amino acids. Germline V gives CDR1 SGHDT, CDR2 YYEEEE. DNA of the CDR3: TGTGCCAGCAGCTCCCCCCGGACAGGGAATTATGGCTACACCTTC. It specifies CASSSPRTGNYGYTF.

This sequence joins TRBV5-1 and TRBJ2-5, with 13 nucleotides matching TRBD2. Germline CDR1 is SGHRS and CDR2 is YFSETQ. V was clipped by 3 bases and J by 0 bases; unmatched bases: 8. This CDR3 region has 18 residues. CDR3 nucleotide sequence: TGCGCCAGCAGCTCCGGGACTAGCGGGGCCTACTACCAAGAGACCCAGTACTTC. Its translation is CASSSGTSGAYYQETQYF.

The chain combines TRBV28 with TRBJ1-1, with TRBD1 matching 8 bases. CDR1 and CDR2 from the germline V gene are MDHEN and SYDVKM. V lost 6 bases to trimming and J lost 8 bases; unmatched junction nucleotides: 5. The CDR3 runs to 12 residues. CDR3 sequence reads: CASRPNRGEAFF. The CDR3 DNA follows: TGTGCCAGCAGACCTAACAGGGGGGAAGCTTTCTTT.

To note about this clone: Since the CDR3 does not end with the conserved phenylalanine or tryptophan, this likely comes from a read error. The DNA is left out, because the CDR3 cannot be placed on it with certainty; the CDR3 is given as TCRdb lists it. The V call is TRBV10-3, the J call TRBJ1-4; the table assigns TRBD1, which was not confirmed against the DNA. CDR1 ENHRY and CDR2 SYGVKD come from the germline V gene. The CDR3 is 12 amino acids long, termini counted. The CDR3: CAISDPDKSPPL.

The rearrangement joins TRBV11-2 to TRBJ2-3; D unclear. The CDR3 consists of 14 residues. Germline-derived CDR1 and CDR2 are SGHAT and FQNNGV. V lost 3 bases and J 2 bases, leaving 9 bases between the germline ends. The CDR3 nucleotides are TGTGCCAGCAGCTTTGGACCCCCCACAGATACGCAGTATTTT. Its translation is CASSFGPPTDTQYF.

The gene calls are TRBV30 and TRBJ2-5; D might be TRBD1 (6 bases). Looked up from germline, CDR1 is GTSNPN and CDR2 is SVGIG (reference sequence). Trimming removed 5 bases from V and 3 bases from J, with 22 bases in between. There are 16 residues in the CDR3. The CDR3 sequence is CAWAAERDTEEETQYF. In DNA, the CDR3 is TGTGCCTGGGCCGCGGAGAGGGACACGGAGGAAGAGACCCAGTACTTC.